Listed here are 27 T cell receptor beta chains from one sample, sequenced in a study of blood T cell repertoires in COVID-19 (dated by TCRdb to about 2020). Library preparation employed the immunoSEQ multiplex PCR assay. TCRdb mirrors the immuneACCESS table, restricted to in-frame sequences. Some clones are absent from its copies; in checked studies, under half trace to an unresolved V gene, and the reason for the others is unknown. This sample gives about 170,000 clones in total; more than 65% of them show up just once. About 10% of the sample is taken by the ten largest. The sequenced sample was peripheral blood. These receptors originate from a woman of 80 years or more with active or convalescent COVID-19.

The chain links TRBV2 to TRBJ1-4, with D unresolved. The CDR3 has 15 amino acids. Germline CDR1 is SNHLY and CDR2 is FYNNEI. With 4 bases removed from V and 6 bases from J, the gap between germline ends came to 15 bases. CDR3 protein: CASSGKSNRDEKLFF. CDR3 in DNA: TGTGCCAGCAGTGGAAAGAGCAATCGGGATGAAAAACTGTTTTTT.

This chain connects TRBV5-5 to TRBJ2-1; 11 nucleotides match TRBD2. The CDR3 contains 15 residues. Germline V gene lookup returns CDR1 SGHKS and CDR2 YYEKEE (reference sequence). The trim removed 4 bases at V and 6 bases at J, leaving 6 bases unmatched. The CDR3, as DNA: TGTGCCAGCAGCACAACTAGCGGGAGTAGCAATGAGCAGTTCTTC. Protein sequence: CASSTTSGSSNEQFF.

The V gene is TRBV20-1, the J gene TRBJ1-1; weak D call: TRBD1 (5 bases). CDR3 size: 11 residues. In germline, CDR1 is DFQATT, CDR2 SNEGSKA (reference sequence). Trimming stripped 3 bases from V and 7 bases from J, with 9 bases between. The CDR3: CSASKGVEAFF. CDR3 sequence (DNA): TGCAGTGCTAGCAAAGGGGTTGAAGCTTTCTTT.

This clone was found a few times. The chain carries TRBV2 and TRBJ1-2; D not resolved. The germline CDR1 and CDR2 sequences are SNHLY and FYNNEI. The CDR3 is 12 residues long. Trimming removed 4 bases from V and 4 bases from J, with 7 bases in between. In nucleotides, the CDR3 is TGTGCCAGCAGTGGCGGCGCCTATGGCTACACCTTC. Translating gives CASSGGAYGYTF.

This clone appeared once. This chain connects TRBV2 to TRBJ2-1; D is perhaps TRBD1 (6 bases). This CDR3 comprises 14 residues. Germline V lookup: CDR1 SNHLY, CDR2 FYNNEI. V dropped 8 bases and J dropped 9 bases, with 20 bases sitting between them. CDR3: CASGLAGVTGEQFF. Written as DNA, the CDR3 is TGTGCCAGCGGTCTGGCAGGGGTCACGGGTGAGCAGTTCTTC.

This clone was seen a few times. The chain couples TRBV7-9 to TRBJ2-7, with D unresolved. The germline CDR1 and CDR2 sequences are SEHNR and FQNEAQ (reference sequence). V was cut by 11 bases and J by 6 bases, with 14 bases left in between. This CDR3 comprises 11 residues. The CDR3 DNA reads as TGTGCCGGGCAGACGCTCTTCGAGCAGTACTTC. This translates into CAGQTLFEQYF.

The J gene is TRBJ1-1, the V gene TRBV2, with TRBD1 as a possible D gene (5 bases). Germline CDR1 reads SNHLY; CDR2 reads FYNNEI. The CDR3 runs to 13 residues. Trimming pared 6 bases from V and 4 bases from J, leaving 12 bases between. The CDR3 loop reads CASRIGVGTEAFF. The DNA for the CDR3 is TGTGCCAGCAGGATAGGGGTGGGCACTGAAGCTTTCTTT. The full variable domain, completed using reference TRBV2 and TRBJ1-1, is EPEVTQTPSHQVTQMGQEVILRCVPISNHLYFYWYRQILGQKVEFLVSFYNNEISEKSEIFDDQFSVERPDGSNFTLKIRSTKLEDSAMYFCASRIGVGTEAFFGQGTRLTVV.

The V and J genes are TRBV6-5 and TRBJ2-7; weak D call: TRBD2 (5 bases). This CDR3 contains 13 residues. Trimming removed 0 bases from V and 6 bases from J, with 9 bases in between. Germline V gives CDR1 MNHEY, CDR2 SVGAGI. The CDR3 here is CASSYSPRGEQYF. The DNA of the CDR3 is TGTGCCAGCAGTTACTCCCCCCGGGGCGAGCAGTACTTC.

The gene calls are TRBV3-1 (or the pseudogene TRBV3-2) and TRBJ2-5; D possibly corresponds to TRBD1 (6 bases). The V end was cut by 2 bases, the J end by 0 bases, with 10 bases between. Germline V CDR1 and CDR2: LGHDT, YNNKEL (reference sequence). The CDR3 spans 15 residues. CDR3 residues: CASSQIRTDQETQYF. The CDR3 region has the DNA TGTGCCAGCAGCCAAATTCGGACAGACCAAGAGACCCAGTACTTC.

Comment on this clone: This specimen includes other DNA sequences encoding the same CDR3. This chain joins TRBV19 and TRBJ2-3, with 12 bases that match TRBD2. The CDR3 has 16 amino acids. Germline trimming cut 3 bases from V and 0 bases from J; bases unmatched to any gene: 1. Germline V gene data show CDR1 as LNHDA and CDR2 as SQIVND (reference sequence). The CDR3 bases are TGTGCCAGTAGTATTGGACTAGCGGGAAGCACAGATACGCAGTATTTT. Its translation: CASSIGLAGSTDTQYF.

This clone has more than one count but fewer than ten. This rearrangement joins TRBV5-1 to TRBJ2-5; no definite D call. The CDR3 is made up of 14 amino acids. Trimming took off 1 base at V and 1 base at J, with 8 bases between the two ends. CDR1 is SGHRS and CDR2 is YFSETQ in the germline V gene. The CDR3 DNA is TGCGCCAGCAGCTTGTCCCCCAGCCAAGAGACCCAGTACTTC. This codes for CASSLSPSQETQYF.

The gene calls are TRBV7-9 and TRBJ1-2; 9 bases agree with TRBD1. The CDR3 has 16 residues. Germline-derived CDR1 and CDR2 are SEHNR and FQNEAQ (reference sequence). With V trimmed by 5 bases and J by 4 bases, 11 bases remained unmatched. The DNA for the CDR3 is TGTGCCAGCAGCCTACCGGGACAGGGTCCGGGCTATGGCTACACCTTC. Translation gives CASSLPGQGPGYGYTF.

The chain is built from TRBV5-1 and TRBJ2-5; the match to TRBD1 covers 8 bases. The CDR3 is 15 amino acids. Germline lookup yields CDR1 SGHRS and CDR2 YFSETQ. With 0 bases clipped from V and 5 bases from J, the junction kept 6 bases outside the gene matches. The CDR3 bases are TGCGCCAGCAGCTTGGCAGCAGGGGGCCGTGAGACCCAGTACTTC. Its protein product is CASSLAAGGRETQYF.

The rearrangement uses TRBV4-1 and TRBJ2-7; 7 nucleotides match TRBD2. V was clipped by 5 bases and J by 8 bases; unmatched bases: 21. This CDR3 is built from 17 residues. CDR1 is MGHRA and CDR2 is YSYEKL in the germline V gene. CDR3 residues: CASSKSVAGLSGEKQYF. In nucleotides, the CDR3 is TGCGCCAGCAGCAAATCCGTGGCGGGACTAAGCGGAGAGAAGCAGTACTTC.

The chain recombines TRBV5-1 with TRBJ1-1; D possibly corresponds to TRBD1 (5 bases). The germline V gene encodes CDR1 SGHRS and CDR2 YFSETQ. The V end was cut by 4 bases, the J end by 1 base, with 11 bases between. The length of the CDR3 is 14 residues. The CDR3 DNA reads TGCGCCAGCAGCCCCGACAGCGCGAACACTGAAGCTTTCTTT. Translation: CASSPDSANTEAFF.

This chain links TRBV7-9 with TRBJ2-5; D is unresolved. The V gene's germline CDR1 is SEHNR and CDR2 FQNEAQ (reference sequence). The CDR3 totals 12 residues. V lost 6 bases, J lost 2 bases, and 7 bases lay in between. The CDR3 is CASRGLQETQYF. Written as DNA, the CDR3 is TGTGCCAGCAGGGGCCTACAAGAGACCCAGTACTTC.

The rearrangement joins TRBV27 to TRBJ1-2, with D maybe TRBD1 (6 bases). Germline V gene data show CDR1 as MNHEY and CDR2 as SMNVEV (reference sequence). The CDR3 extends over 16 amino acids. V lost 5 bases, J lost 6 bases, and 22 bases lay in between. CDR3 sequence (DNA): TGTGCCAGCAGTCTACGCCCTACAGGGACGAACAATGGCTACACCTTC. This translates into CASSLRPTGTNNGYTF.

This clone was recorded once. The chain is built from TRBV7-9 and TRBJ1-6, with 7 positions matching TRBD1. The germline V gene encodes CDR1 SEHNR and CDR2 FQNEAQ (reference sequence). CDR3 length: 17 residues. The V gene end was trimmed by 5 bases and the J gene end by 5 bases; junction bases not matched to a gene: 12. The DNA of the CDR3 is TGTGCCAGCAGCCAGACCGGGACAGCAAGGAATAATTCACCCCTCCACTTT. Residues: CASSQTGTARNNSPLHF.

The rearrangement joins TRBV30 to TRBJ1-1; TRBD1 is a possible D gene (5 bases). In germline, CDR1 is GTSNPN, CDR2 SVGIG (reference sequence). The CDR3 loop spans 11 amino acids. The V end lost 7 bases, the J end lost 7 bases, and 13 bases lay between the germline ends. The CDR3 DNA reads as TGTGCCTTCCAGGCGGGGGGTGAAGCTTTCTTT. Translating it yields CAFQAGGEAFF. The full variable domain, in which reference TRBV30 and TRBJ1-1 provide the parts outside the CDR3, is SQTIHQWPATLVQPVGSPLSLECTVEGTSNPNLYWYRQAAGRGLQLLFYSVGIGQISSEVPQNLSASRPQDRQFILSSKKLLLSDSGFYLCAFQAGGEAFFGQGTRLTVV.

The chain carries TRBV7-2 and TRBJ1-1; D unresolved. The V and J ends lost 6 bases and 4 bases respectively, with 15 bases between them. This CDR3 has 14 amino acids. Looked up from germline, CDR1 is SGHTA and CDR2 is FQGNSA. The CDR3 coding sequence is TGTGCCAGCAGTCCGGGGTGGTTGGGCACTGAAGCTTTCTTT. Translated, it gives CASSPGWLGTEAFF. Filled out from reference TRBV7-2 and TRBJ1-1, the complete variable domain reads GAGVSQSPSNKVTEKGKDVELRCDPISGHTALYWYRQSLGQGLEFLIYFQGNSAPDKSGLPSDRFSAERTGGSVSTLTIQRTQQEDSAVYLCASSPGWLGTEAFFGQGTRLTVV.

The rearrangement joins TRBV5-1 to TRBJ2-5, with D maybe TRBD1 (6 bases). The CDR3 covers 15 residues. Looked up from germline, CDR1 is SGHRS and CDR2 is YFSETQ. V lost 0 bases, J lost 5 bases, and 14 bases lay in between. CDR3 DNA: TGCGCCAGCAGCTTGGAGGACAGATCATCCGAGACCCAGTACTTC. It translates to CASSLEDRSSETQYF.

The chain uses TRBV9 and TRBJ2-7; D call uncertain. Per germline, CDR1 SGDLS and CDR2 YYNGEE. Trimming removed 4 bases from V and 0 bases from J, with 11 bases in between. The CDR3 loop spans 14 amino acids. The CDR3 DNA sequence: TGTGCCAGCAGCTCCGCGGTAAACTCCTACGAGCAGTACTTC. It translates to CASSSAVNSYEQYF.

The rearrangement joins TRBV6-2 or TRBV6-3 to TRBJ2-1; D might be TRBD2 (5 bases). In germline, CDR1 is MNHEY, CDR2 SVGEGT. The CDR3 loop spans 11 amino acids. The V and J ends lost 4 bases and 12 bases respectively, with 10 bases between them. In DNA, the CDR3 is TGTGCCAGCAGTTCCGGAGGTCGGCAGTTCTTC. Its translation is CASSSGGRQFF.

The chain carries TRBV2 and TRBJ1-1, with a possible D match to TRBD1 (5 bases). Germline V lookup: CDR1 SNHLY, CDR2 FYNNEI. With 6 bases removed from V and 4 bases from J, the gap between germline ends came to 12 bases. The CDR3 length is 13 residues. CDR3 in amino acids: CASRVVGVTEAFF. The CDR3 DNA is TGTGCCAGCAGAGTGGTAGGGGTCACTGAAGCTTTCTTT.

The gene calls are TRBV5-5 and TRBJ2-1, with 10 positions matching TRBD2. The germline V gene encodes CDR1 SGHKS and CDR2 YYEKEE (reference sequence). The CDR3 is 15 residues long. After removal of 4 bases from V and 7 bases from J, the junction contained 8 bases not matched to a gene. Written as DNA, the CDR3 is TGTGCCAGCAGCCCCACAGCGGGAGGGCCTAATGAGCAGTTCTTC. Its protein is CASSPTAGGPNEQFF. Complete variable domain (other parts from reference TRBV5-5 and TRBJ2-1): DAGVTQSPTHLIKTRGQQVTLRCSPISGHKSVSWYQQVLGQGPQFIFQYYEKEERGRGNFPDRFSARQFPNYSSELNVNALLLGDSALYLCASSPTAGGPNEQFFGPGTRLTVL.

This chain uses TRBV19 with TRBJ1-4, with D tentatively TRBD1 (5 bases). Trimming left V 4 bases short and J 7 bases short, with 13 bases between. From germline, CDR1 is LNHDA and CDR2 SQIVND (reference sequence). CDR3 length: 14 amino acids. The CDR3 reads CASSRPTRGEKLFF. The DNA of the CDR3 is TGTGCCAGTAGTAGGCCGACAAGGGGTGAAAAACTGTTTTTT.

The V gene is TRBV25-1, the J gene TRBJ1-1; TRBD1 aligns across 9 bases. Germline CDR1 is MGHDK and CDR2 is SYGVNS. V shed 0 bases and J 0 bases; nucleotides not matched to a gene: 5. The CDR3 covers 17 residues. CDR3 DNA sequence: TGTGCCAGCAGTGAATATGGGGACAGGGATTTGAACACTGAAGCTTTCTTT. It encodes CASSEYGDRDLNTEAFF.